Listed below are T cell receptor beta chains from one sample, sequenced in a study of blood T cell repertoires in COVID-19. The assay was immunoSEQ multiplex PCR, and TCRdb's table has in-frame clones only and misses some. The table has 110,000 to 150,000 clones, more than 60% seen once; the top ten hold 1.9%. Sequencing was carried out using peripheral blood. The origin of the receptors is a woman aged 60-70 years with acute or convalescent COVID-19. Each CDR3 is given without its conserved first and last residue. Size is omitted from some rows. Given values are once, few, many or a class for expanded clones.

NA	TRBV7-3	ASSLTIASGLNEQF
once	TRBV5-1	ASSFQRTDTQY
NA	TRBV14	ASSPGLAGTDTQY
few	TRBV12-2	ASRLKISGRASAGELF
NA	TRBV5-6	ASSLMTGGNNQPQH
NA	TRBV30	AWSSGTGSYNEQF
NA	TRBV5-5	ASKGGPMDYDEQY
NA	TRBV19	ASPSLNNEQF
NA	TRBV13	ASSLAGEYTDTQY
NA	TRBV7-8	ASSSSRGYNSPLH
NA	TRBV3-1/TRBV3-2	ASRVGGQETQY
NA	TRBV9	ASSVGALAGDYEQY
NA	TRBV27	ASRRKPDTDTQY
NA	TRBV5-1	AGSEGLYGYT
NA	TRBV6-5	ASRTTGADTEAF
few	TRBV19	ASSITGTGLTEAF
NA	TRBV10-1	ASSTSGRGSTDTQY
NA	TRBV7-9	ASSLSALTGELF
NA	TRBV7-8	ASSLFGQANTEAF
NA	TRBV7-8	ASSLSVGGVQPQH
NA	TRBV27	ASSFQRTITEAF
NA	TRBV11-2	ASSLGGLAGGRAYEQY
NA	TRBV7-9	ASSETGGMNTEAF
NA	TRBV19	ASSLLADPSYEQY
few	TRBV7-6	ASSPKPTSMYTGELF
NA	TRBV19	ASSTWTDHNYYGYT
NA	TRBV19	ASTTGQGHYYGYT
NA	TRBV9	ASSVGGRGSEAF
NA	TRBV7-9	ASSYRLRSSYNEQF
NA	TRBV6-5	ASRARTSGVGELF
NA	TRBV11-2	ASSLKDRGLSAF
once	TRBV6-1	ASSEIRGGTQY
once	TRBV28	ASSPRTGFSYNEQF
few	TRBV18	ASAKRVIADNEQF
NA	TRBV7-2	ASSLRANYGYT
NA	TRBV5-4	ASSSRTYTDTQY
few	TRBV30	AWSLRSSFSGNTIY
NA	TRBV27	ASSPGRVNLYGYT
NA	TRBV4-1	ASSQFSGGTYEQY
NA	TRBV3-1/TRBV3-2	ASSLTASGVDNEQF
few	TRBV6-5	ASADFYNSPLH
NA	TRBV11-3	ASSSGLAGGYNEQF
NA	TRBV19	ASSLPPGTSGFYGQY
NA	TRBV30	AWSGGGGYGYT
few	TRBV3-1/TRBV3-2	ASQGFLYEQY
NA	TRBV3-1/TRBV3-2	ASSQESGETQY
NA	TRBV18	ASSPGTGYNEQF
NA	TRBV5-6	ASSSPGQVSSYGYT
NA	TRBV7-7	ASSSSGLGTDTQY
NA	TRBV5-4	ASSSGSENEKLF
few	TRBV7-9	ASSLGTYEQY
NA	TRBV11-2	ASSLGLAGGDEQF
NA	TRBV30	AWSSSLNTEAF
NA	TRBV18	ASSPRLAAYEQY
NA	TRBV1	TSSYEREQRSYEQY